The clone carrying this TCR beta chain was observed a few times. Its target is not known. Losses at the gene ends were 4 bases for V and 0 bases for J; bases not matched to a gene: 13. Per the germline V gene, CDR1 is SGHRS and CDR2 is YFSETQ. The CDR3 loop spans 20 amino acids. This sample was included in a study of T cells after yellow fever vaccination. Researchers made TCR cDNA using 5'RACE template switching, and this step added a universal primer site and UMIs. TCRdb reanalysed the 5' RACE reads using MiXCR and keeps one entry per CDR3 protein. The sample shows a few hundred thousand distinct CDR3 sequences, roughly 5% of them seen only once. Whole-study findings and limits: A weaker secondary response peaked on day 5, the primary on day 15. Only a small proportion of the clonotypes turned up in both the CD4 and the CD8 compartments, likely arising from convergent recombination. The booster response re-showed most primary clones: about 96% CD4, approximately 85% CD8.

The rearrangement joins TRBV5-1 to TRBJ2-4; 13 nucleotides align to TRBD2. This sequence originates from a man between 18 and 29 years old who received the YFV17D yellow fever vaccine. Sequencing used CD4+ T cells sorted from PBMCs, obtained on the day of the yellow fever booster vaccination. In DNA form, the CDR3 reads TGCGCCAGCAGCAGCACCTCCGGGACTAGCGGGGCCAAAGCCAAAAACATTCAGTACTTC. This encodes CASSSTSGTSGAKAKNIQYF.